This T cell receptor beta chain was identified in a study of OX40 agonist ivuxolimab in advanced cancers. Study at large: Patients treated during dose escalation were battling hepatocellular carcinoma, melanoma, renal cell or head and neck cancer. Three dose-escalation patients had partial responses: one with hepatocellular carcinoma and two with cutaneous melanoma.

Germline V CDR1 and CDR2: MDHEN, SYDVKM. CDR3 length: 15 amino acids. V was pared by 9 bases and J by 3 bases, with 7 bases of the junction left unmatched. Profiling relied on immunoSEQ multiplex PCR, and the TCRdb table lists in-frame clones only, not all of them. Of some 86,000 clones listed, 80% to 95% are singletons. The TCR was taken from an adult with an advanced solid tumor such as melanoma, head and neck, liver or kidney cancer. The chain employs TRBV28 and TRBJ2-2, with 10 bases aligning to TRBD2. The specimen was CD4+ or CD8+ T cells sorted from blood, collected in a trial of the OX40 agonist ivuxolimab. The CDR3 DNA reads as TGTGCCAGTTATGTAGCGGGGGGCCACACCGGGGAGCTGTTTTTT. This gives the protein CASYVAGGHTGELFF.